This TCR beta chain was obtained from a study of T cell responses to AZD1222 COVID-19 vaccine. Overall study results and limits: White British ancestry dominated among donors, who included more females, and clonal diversity was possibly underestimated. Vaccine-related CD4 TCRs covered spike, predominating at 160-218 and 743-854. Spike-specific TCR repertoires showed rising breadth and depth after two AZD1222 doses. Nearly half of spike-specific TCRs reportedly target unmutated variant regions.

Note on this clone: Its matching antigen is unknown.

This CDR3 region has 16 residues. The germline gives CDR1 LNHDA, CDR2 SQIVND (reference sequence). Deletions cut 3 bases from V and 0 bases from J, with 14 bases between. Sequencing was performed with immunoSEQ multiplex PCR; in TCRdb, only in-frame clones are kept and a portion is missing. The sample has 150,000 to 200,000 clones, 85% to 90% seen once. The TCR sequence derives from an adult in good health. Specimen: peripheral blood, collected on day 0 of MenACWY control vaccination. V usage is TRBV19 and J usage is TRBJ1-1; D is perhaps TRBD1 (6 bases). CDR3 sequence reads: CASSMVTDSLNTEAFF. The CDR3 nucleotides read TGTGCCAGTAGTATGGTTACGGACAGCTTGAACACTGAAGCTTTCTTT.